Listed here are 9 T cell receptor beta chains from one sample, sequenced in a study of graft-versus-host responses after intestinal transplantation. Generated by immunoSEQ multiplex PCR, the TCRdb table keeps only in-frame clones and is missing some. In the table there are 95,000 to 110,000 clones, about nine tenths of which are singletons. Their antigen targets remain unknown. The sample was unstimulated CD4+ T cells sorted from spleen or lymph node cells, taken before transplant. These receptors all come from a human donor who was the organ donor for an intestinal transplant.

CDR3: CASSPGQPANYGYTF. The CDR3 DNA reads TGCGCCAGCAGCCCGGGACAGCCAGCTAACTATGGCTACACCTTC. V and J are TRBV5-1 and TRBJ1-2; 7 positions match TRBD1. Germline CDR1 is SGHRS and CDR2 is YFSETQ. This CDR3 region has 15 residues. V dropped 4 bases and J dropped 0; count of bases not matched to a gene: 6.

The J gene is TRBJ1-5, the V gene TRBV9; D is unresolved. This CDR3 spans 14 amino acids. V lost 3 bases and J lost 0, with 7 bases in between. CDR1 is SGDLS and CDR2 is YYNGEE in the germline V gene. CDR3 sequence reads: CASSAEPSNQPQHF. The CDR3, as DNA: TGTGCCAGCAGCGCAGAACCTAGCAATCAGCCCCAGCATTTT.

This clone showed up just a few times. The chain recombines TRBV7-9 with TRBJ2-7; no firm D call. Germline CDR1 is SEHNR and CDR2 is FQNEAQ (reference sequence). Trimming stripped 5 bases from V and 3 bases from J, with 17 bases between. The CDR3 spans 15 residues. The CDR3 region is CASSPVTRAVYEQYF. The DNA of the CDR3 is TGTGCCAGCAGCCCCGTTACACGGGCGGTCTACGAGCAGTACTTC.

The chain recombines TRBV5-1 with TRBJ1-1; no clear D. The germline V gene encodes CDR1 SGHRS and CDR2 YFSETQ. Trimming left V 3 bases short and J 5 bases short, with 20 bases between. This CDR3 has 16 amino acids. The CDR3 sequence: CASSSNLSLGSTEAFF. CDR3 nucleotide sequence: TGCGCCAGCAGCTCCAACCTATCCTTAGGTAGTACTGAAGCTTTCTTT.

The J gene is TRBJ2-3, the V gene TRBV27; 10 nucleotides agree with TRBD2. The V segment lost 1 base and the J segment 4 bases; nucleotides outside the gene matches: 2. Germline CDR1 MNHEY, CDR2 SMNVEV (reference sequence). The CDR3 has 15 residues. The CDR3 DNA follows: TGTGCCAGCAGTTTATTCCTAGCGGGGGCAGATACGCAGTATTTT. The encoded protein is CASSLFLAGADTQYF.

The chain uses TRBV30 and TRBJ1-1, with a tentative D call TRBD1 (6 bases). CDR3 size: 13 residues. Germline CDR1 and CDR2: GTSNPN and SVGIG (reference sequence). V lost 0 bases and J 3 bases, leaving 8 bases between the germline ends. The CDR3 nucleotides read TGTGCCTGGAGTGTACAGGGTGACACTGAAGCTTTCTTT. It translates to CAWSVQGDTEAFF.

CDR3 region: CASSVGLSAATQYF. CDR3 DNA sequence: TGTGCCAGCAGTGTAGGGCTCTCGGCGGCGACCCAGTACTTC. This sequence joins TRBV2 and TRBJ2-5; no reliable D call. This CDR3 contains 14 residues. Trimming took off 4 bases at V and 7 bases at J, with 16 bases between the two ends. The germline CDR1 and CDR2 sequences are SNHLY and FYNNEI. The variable domain in full, with the rest retrieved from reference TRBV2 and TRBJ2-5, is EPEVTQTPSHQVTQMGQEVILRCVPISNHLYFYWYRQILGQKVEFLVSFYNNEISEKSEIFDDQFSVERPDGSNFTLKIRSTKLEDSAMYFCASSVGLSAATQYFGPGTRLLVL.

V usage is TRBV4-1 and J usage is TRBJ2-7, with unresolved D. Germline CDR1 and CDR2: MGHRA and YSYEKL. There are 17 residues in the CDR3. Trimming left V 2 bases short and J 3 bases short, with 20 bases between. The CDR3 here is CASSQRFDLPDRYEQYF. The CDR3, as DNA: TGCGCCAGCAGCCAAAGGTTTGACTTGCCGGATCGCTACGAGCAGTACTTC.

The J gene is TRBJ2-7, the V gene TRBV7-9, with 11 positions matching TRBD1. The junction had 2 bases not matched to a gene; V was cut back by 4 bases and J by 0 bases. CDR3 size: 15 residues. Germline CDR1 and CDR2: SEHNR and FQNEAQ (reference sequence). CDR3 nucleotide sequence: TGTGCCAGCAGCTGGGGACAGGGGGTCTCCTACGAGCAGTACTTC. This gives the protein CASSWGQGVSYEQYF.